The 21 T cell receptor beta chains below all came from one sample that was sequenced in a study of shared clonotypes between healthy human individuals. Naive-designated CD8 cells lacked CD45RO, were positively enriched for CCR7, and omitted terminally differentiated effector memory CD45RA+ cells. Some clones are missing from TCRdb's copy, which holds only in-frame ones; the method was immunoSEQ multiplex PCR. Among about 2 million clones listed, about 95% were seen once. Sequencing input: naive CD8+ T cells sorted from blood. The receptor set was obtained from a man between 18 and 29 years old in good health.

J is TRBJ2-7 and V is TRBV5-1; maybe TRBD2 (6 bases). Germline V lookup: CDR1 SGHRS, CDR2 YFSETQ. The CDR3 sequence is 17 residues long. Deletions cut 3 bases from V and 0 bases from J, with 19 bases between. The CDR3 nucleotides are TGCGCCAGCAGCTCCTCCTACGTGGGAGGAAGCTCCTACGAGCAGTACTTC. Translated, it gives CASSSSYVGGSSYEQYF.

V and J are TRBV19 and TRBJ2-7, with 7 nucleotides matching TRBD2. CDR3 length equals 14 residues. Per the germline V gene, CDR1 is LNHDA and CDR2 is SQIVND (reference sequence). V was clipped by 8 bases and J by 0 bases; unmatched bases: 7. The CDR3 protein is CASSLSGASYEQYF. The CDR3 DNA follows: TGTGCCAGTTCCTTGAGCGGGGCCTCCTACGAGCAGTACTTC. Drawing the rest from reference TRBV19 and TRBJ2-7, the complete variable domain is DGGITQSPKYLFRKEGQNVTLSCEQNLNHDAMYWYRQDPGQGLRLIYYSQIVNDFQKGDIAEGYSVSREKKESFPLTVTSAQKNPTAFYLCASSLSGASYEQYFGPGTRLTVT.

The chain has TRBV6-5 and TRBJ1-2, with D possibly matching TRBD1 (6 bases). Germline V gene sequence: CDR1 MNHEY, CDR2 SVGAGI. The CDR3 runs to 13 residues. The V and J ends lost 10 bases and 3 bases respectively, with 15 bases between them. The CDR3: CATRGNTDYGYTF. The CDR3 DNA sequence: TGTGCCACCAGGGGTAACACGGACTATGGCTACACCTTC.

The chain recombines TRBV9 with TRBJ1-2; D unclear. Trimming took 0 bases from V and 8 from J, leaving 14 bases between them. This CDR3 is 14 amino acids long. Germline V gene lookup returns CDR1 SGDLS and CDR2 YYNGEE. The CDR3 is CASSVGIPTRGYTF. In nucleotides, the CDR3 is TGTGCCAGCAGCGTAGGTATCCCCACGCGGGGCTACACCTTC.

The chain employs TRBV19 and TRBJ2-2; D gene unclear. This CDR3 contains 12 residues. The V gene lost 4 bases and the J gene lost 3 bases, with 3 bases spanning the gap. CDR1 and CDR2 from the germline V gene are LNHDA and SQIVND (reference sequence). DNA for the CDR3: TGTGCCAGTAGTACAGACACCGGGGAGCTGTTTTTT. This codes for CASSTDTGELFF. The full variable domain, its missing parts supplied by reference TRBV19 and TRBJ2-2, is DGGITQSPKYLFRKEGQNVTLSCEQNLNHDAMYWYRQDPGQGLRLIYYSQIVNDFQKGDIAEGYSVSREKKESFPLTVTSAQKNPTAFYLCASSTDTGELFFGEGSRLTVL.

Turning to this clone: Other DNA sequences within the sample encode an identical CDR3. The V gene is TRBV29-1, the J gene TRBJ2-7; D perhaps matches TRBD1 (5 bases). The CDR3 totals 14 residues. Germline loops: CDR1 SQVTM, CDR2 ANQGSEA. V lost 0 bases, J lost 0 bases, and 9 bases lay in between. In DNA form, the CDR3 reads TGCAGCGTTGAAGATTCAGGGTCCTCCTACGAGCAGTACTTC. Its translation: CSVEDSGSSYEQYF.

This clone has a single count. The chain has TRBV18 and TRBJ1-6; a possible D gene is TRBD1 (5 bases). Per the germline V gene, CDR1 is KGHSH and CDR2 is LQKENI. CDR3 length equals 14 residues. Between the trimmed V and J ends, which lost 0 bases and 7 bases, there was a span of 7 bases. As DNA, the CDR3 is TGTGCCAGCTCACCACCAGGGGCAAATTCACCCCTCCACTTT. This translates into CASSPPGANSPLHF.

This chain joins TRBV2 and TRBJ2-1, with D possibly being TRBD1 (5 bases). From germline, CDR1 is SNHLY and CDR2 FYNNEI. V was trimmed by 6 bases and J by 7 bases, leaving 22 bases between them. The CDR3 totals 16 residues. The DNA of the CDR3 is TGTGCCAGCAGGGTAAGTGGTGGGGTAGCAGGGAATGAGCAGTTCTTC. Translating it yields CASRVSGGVAGNEQFF.

The chain employs TRBV5-4 and TRBJ1-5; D is ambiguous. The V end lost 4 bases, the J end lost 6 bases, and 8 bases lay between the germline ends. Germline loops: CDR1 SGHNT, CDR2 YYREEE (reference sequence). The CDR3 covers 12 residues. CDR3 residues: CASSIGSQPQHF. The CDR3 bases are TGTGCCAGCAGCATAGGGAGTCAGCCCCAGCATTTT. The whole variable domain, filled in from reference TRBV5-4 and TRBJ1-5, reads ETGVTQSPTHLIKTRGQQVTLRCSSQSGHNTVSWYQQALGQGPQFIFQYYREEENGRGNFPPRFSGLQFPNYSSELNVNALELDDSALYLCASSIGSQPQHFGDGTRLSIL.

This chain uses TRBV30 with TRBJ2-3; tentative D call: TRBD1 (5 bases). There are 15 residues in the CDR3. Germline CDR1 GTSNPN, CDR2 SVGIG (reference sequence). V was shortened by 0 bases and J by 0 bases, with 10 bases between the two germline ends. The CDR3 spells CAWSVDGASTDTQYF. CDR3 DNA sequence: TGTGCCTGGAGTGTTGATGGGGCGAGCACAGATACGCAGTATTTT.

The chain is built from TRBV30 and TRBJ2-7, with no clear D. V was clipped by 5 bases and J by 3 bases, with 8 bases between them. Germline V gene lookup returns CDR1 GTSNPN and CDR2 SVGIG (reference sequence). The CDR3 extends over 11 amino acids. CDR3 region: CAWDTGYEQYF. In nucleotides, the CDR3 is TGTGCCTGGGATACTGGCTACGAGCAGTACTTC.

As concerns this clone: Additional DNA sequences in this sample encode the identical CDR3. The CDR3 DNA reads TGTGCCAGCAGTACTGGGACAGGGGCTTACGAGCAGTACTTC. Its translation: CASSTGTGAYEQYF. The chain carries TRBV27 and TRBJ2-7; 10 nucleotides align to TRBD1. Losses at the gene ends were 5 bases for V and 4 bases for J; bases not matched to a gene: 5. Per the germline V gene, CDR1 is MNHEY and CDR2 is SMNVEV (reference sequence). This CDR3 region has 14 residues.

The rearrangement uses TRBV2 and TRBJ1-1; D unresolved. This CDR3 is 13 amino acids long. Trimming left V 5 bases short and J 2 bases short, with 9 bases between. The germline V gene encodes CDR1 SNHLY and CDR2 FYNNEI. CDR3 residues: CASSLQFNTEAFF. DNA of the CDR3: TGTGCCAGCAGTCTACAGTTTAACACTGAAGCTTTCTTT.

The chain carries TRBV7-9 and TRBJ2-3, with D perhaps matching TRBD1 (5 bases). Trimming left V 5 bases short and J 11 bases short, with 17 bases between. The CDR3 length is 13 residues. In germline, CDR1 is SEHNR, CDR2 FQNEAQ (reference sequence). The CDR3 bases are TGTGCCAGCAGCCGACAGTACACAGATGTGCAGTATTTT. Translation gives CASSRQYTDVQYF.

V usage is TRBV9 and J usage is TRBJ2-5; 9 bases are a match to TRBD1. The CDR3 is 14 amino acids. Germline V gene data show CDR1 as SGDLS and CDR2 as YYNGEE. Trimming at V came to 3 bases and at J to 5 bases, leaving 5 bases not matched to a gene. CDR3 nucleotides: TGTGCCAGCAGCGGATACAGGGGGCTGGAGACCCAGTACTTC. This translates into CASSGYRGLETQYF.

The V and J genes are TRBV2 and TRBJ1-1; perhaps TRBD1 as D (5 bases). This CDR3 is 17 amino acids long. V lost 0 bases and J 0 bases, leaving 14 bases between the germline ends. The germline V gene encodes CDR1 SNHLY and CDR2 FYNNEI. The CDR3 protein is CASSEAIFRGVNTEAFF. CDR3 coding DNA: TGTGCCAGCAGTGAAGCAATTTTTAGGGGTGTGAACACTGAAGCTTTCTTT.

As regards this clone: The sample has other DNA sequences that encode this CDR3 too. The V call is TRBV28, the J call TRBJ2-2, with no clear D. This CDR3 has 12 amino acids. Germline CDR1 is MDHEN and CDR2 is SYDVKM. The V and J ends lost 3 bases and 4 bases respectively, with 3 bases between them. The CDR3 DNA sequence: TGTGCCAGCAGTTTTCCCACCGGGGAGCTGTTTTTT. Protein sequence: CASSFPTGELFF.

The rearrangement uses TRBV15 and TRBJ2-1; D ambiguous. Trimming took 1 base from V and 3 from J, leaving 13 bases between them. This CDR3 comprises 16 residues. The germline gives CDR1 LNHNV, CDR2 YYDKDF (reference sequence). Here the CDR3 reads CATSRVDYYNYNEQFF. CDR3 sequence (DNA): TGTGCCACCAGCAGAGTGGATTACTACAACTACAATGAGCAGTTCTTC.

In DNA, the CDR3 is TGTGCCAGCAGCTTAGGAGAGTCTAGCGGGCCTCGGGCAGATACGCAGTATTTT. As protein: CASSLGESSGPRADTQYF. This chain links TRBV7-9 with TRBJ2-3, with 8 bases fitting TRBD2. CDR1 is SEHNR, CDR2 FQNEAQ, per germline (reference sequence). V shed 1 base and J 4 bases; nucleotides not matched to a gene: 13. This CDR3 comprises 18 residues.

The genes are TRBV2 and TRBJ2-7; TRBD2 might be the D (6 bases). Germline V gene lookup returns CDR1 SNHLY and CDR2 FYNNEI. V was shortened by 8 bases and J by 4 bases, with 12 bases between the two germline ends. The CDR3 has 12 amino acids. CDR3 protein: CASRDGGYEQYF. The CDR3 bases are TGTGCCAGCCGGGACGGGGGTTACGAGCAGTACTTC.

The V and J genes are TRBV11-2 and TRBJ2-2, with D perhaps TRBD1 (5 bases). The CDR3 extends over 13 amino acids. Trimming took 5 bases from V and 7 from J, leaving 11 bases between them. Germline V CDR1 and CDR2: SGHAT, FQNNGV. The CDR3 here is CASSATVDGELFF. The CDR3 nucleotides are TGTGCCAGCAGCGCGACAGTGGACGGGGAGCTGTTTTTT.